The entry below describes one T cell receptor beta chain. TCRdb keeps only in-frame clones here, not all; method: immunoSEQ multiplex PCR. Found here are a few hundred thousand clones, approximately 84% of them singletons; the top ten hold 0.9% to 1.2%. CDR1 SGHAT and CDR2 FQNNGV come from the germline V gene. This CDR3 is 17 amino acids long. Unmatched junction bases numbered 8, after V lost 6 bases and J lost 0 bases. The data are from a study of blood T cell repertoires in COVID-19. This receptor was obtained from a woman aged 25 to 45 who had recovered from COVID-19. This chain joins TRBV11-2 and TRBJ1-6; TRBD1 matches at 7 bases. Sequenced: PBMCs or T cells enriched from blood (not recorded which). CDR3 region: CASRRGQTSSYNSPLHF. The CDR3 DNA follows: TGTGCCAGCAGGAGGGGACAGACTAGCTCCTATAATTCACCCCTCCACTTT. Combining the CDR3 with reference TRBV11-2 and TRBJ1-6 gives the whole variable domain EAGVAQSPRYKIIEKRQSVAFWCNPISGHATLYWYQQILGQGPKLLIQFQNNGVVDDSQLPKDRFSAERLKGVDSTLKIQPAKLEDSAVYLCASRRGQTSSYNSPLHFGNGTRLTVT.